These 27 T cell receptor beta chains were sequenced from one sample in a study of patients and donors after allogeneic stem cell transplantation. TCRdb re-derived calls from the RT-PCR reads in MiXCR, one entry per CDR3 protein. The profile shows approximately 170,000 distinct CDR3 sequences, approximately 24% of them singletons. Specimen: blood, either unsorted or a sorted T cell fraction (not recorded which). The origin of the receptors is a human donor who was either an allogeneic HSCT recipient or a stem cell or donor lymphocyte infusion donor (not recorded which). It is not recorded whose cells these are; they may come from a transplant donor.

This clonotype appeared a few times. The CDR3 sequence is CASRTRAGGQETQYF. For the CDR3, the DNA is TGTGCCAGCAGGACGAGGGCTGGGGGCCAAGAGACCCAGTACTTC. The chain combines TRBV5-5 with TRBJ2-5; D might be TRBD1 or TRBD2, each matching 5 bases. CDR1 is SGHKS, CDR2 YYEKEE, per germline (reference sequence). The CDR3 contains 15 residues. Trimming cost V 5 bases and J 1 base, with 15 bases left between them.

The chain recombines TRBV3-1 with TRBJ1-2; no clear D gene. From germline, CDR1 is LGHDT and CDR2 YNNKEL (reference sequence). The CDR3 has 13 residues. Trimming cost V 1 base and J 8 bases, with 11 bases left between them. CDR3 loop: CASSQVDSRGYTF. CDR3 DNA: TGTGCCAGCAGCCAAGTGGATTCGCGAGGCTACACCTTC.

The CDR3 DNA follows: TGTGCCAGCAGTCGGACAGGGTCCCAGCCCCAGCATTTT. Its protein product is CASSRTGSQPQHF. V gene TRBV12-3 or TRBV12-4 combines with J gene TRBJ1-5, with 8 bases lining up with TRBD1. The ends lost 5 bases at V and 7 bases at J; junction bases unmatched: 4. CDR3 size: 13 residues.

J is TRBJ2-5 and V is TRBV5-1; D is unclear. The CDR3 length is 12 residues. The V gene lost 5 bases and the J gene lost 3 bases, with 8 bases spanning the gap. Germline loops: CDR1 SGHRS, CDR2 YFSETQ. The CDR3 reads CASRIQKETQYF. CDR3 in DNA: TGCGCCAGCAGGATCCAAAAAGAGACCCAGTACTTC.

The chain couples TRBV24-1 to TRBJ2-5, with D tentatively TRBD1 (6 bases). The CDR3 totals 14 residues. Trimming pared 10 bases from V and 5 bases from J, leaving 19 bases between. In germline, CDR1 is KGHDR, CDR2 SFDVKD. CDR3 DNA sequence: TGTGCCACGAGCATCGCACAGGGAGAGGAGACCCAGTACTTC. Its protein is CATSIAQGEETQYF.

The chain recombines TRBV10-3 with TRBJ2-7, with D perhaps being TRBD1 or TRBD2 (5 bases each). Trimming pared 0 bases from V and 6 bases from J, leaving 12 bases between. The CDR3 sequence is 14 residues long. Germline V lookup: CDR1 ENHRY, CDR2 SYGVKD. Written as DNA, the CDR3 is TGTGCCATCAGTGAGTCGGGACCTCCGGGCGAGCAGTACTTC. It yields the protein CAISESGPPGEQYF.

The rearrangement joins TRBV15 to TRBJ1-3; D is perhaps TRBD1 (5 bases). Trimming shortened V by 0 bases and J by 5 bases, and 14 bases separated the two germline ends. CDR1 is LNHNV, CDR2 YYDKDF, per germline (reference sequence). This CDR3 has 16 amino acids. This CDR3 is CATSRDRRGLRNTIYF. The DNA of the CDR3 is TGTGCCACCAGCAGAGACCGCCGGGGCCTAAGAAACACCATATATTTT. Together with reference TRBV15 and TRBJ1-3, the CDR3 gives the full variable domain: DAMVIQNPRYQVTQFGKPVTLSCSQTLNHNVMYWYQQKSSQAPKLLFHYYDKDFNNEADTPDNFQSRRPNTSFCFLDIRSPGLGDTAMYLCATSRDRRGLRNTIYFGEGSWLTVV.

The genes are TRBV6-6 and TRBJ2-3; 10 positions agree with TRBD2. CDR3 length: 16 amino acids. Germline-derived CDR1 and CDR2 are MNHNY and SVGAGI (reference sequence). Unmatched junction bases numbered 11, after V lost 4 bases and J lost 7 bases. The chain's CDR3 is CASSSATSGIRNTQYF. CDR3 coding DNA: TGTGCCAGCAGTTCGGCTACTAGCGGGATAAGGAATACGCAGTATTTT.

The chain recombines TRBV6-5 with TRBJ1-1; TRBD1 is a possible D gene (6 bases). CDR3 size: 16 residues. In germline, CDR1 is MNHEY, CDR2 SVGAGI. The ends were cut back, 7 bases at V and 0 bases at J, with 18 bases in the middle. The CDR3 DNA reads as TGTGCCAGCACTAACACCCCTGGACAGATGAACACTGAAGCTTTCTTT. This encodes CASTNTPGQMNTEAFF.

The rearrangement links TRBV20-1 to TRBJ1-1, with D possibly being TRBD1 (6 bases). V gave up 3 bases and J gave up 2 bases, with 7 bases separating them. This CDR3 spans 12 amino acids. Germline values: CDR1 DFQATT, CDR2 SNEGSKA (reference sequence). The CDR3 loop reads CSARDSNTEAFF. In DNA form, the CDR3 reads TGCAGTGCTAGGGACAGTAACACTGAAGCTTTCTTT.

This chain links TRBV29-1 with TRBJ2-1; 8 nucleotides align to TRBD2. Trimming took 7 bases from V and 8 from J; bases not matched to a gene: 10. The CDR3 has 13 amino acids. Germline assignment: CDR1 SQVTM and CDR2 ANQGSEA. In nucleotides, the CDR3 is TGCAGCGGACCAGCGGGAGTCGGCGATGAGCAGTTCTTC. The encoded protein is CSGPAGVGDEQFF.

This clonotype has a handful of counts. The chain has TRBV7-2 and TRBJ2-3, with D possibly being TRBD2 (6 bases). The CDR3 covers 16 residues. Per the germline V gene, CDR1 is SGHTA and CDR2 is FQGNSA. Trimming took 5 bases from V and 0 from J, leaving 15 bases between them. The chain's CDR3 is CASSRRAGSSTDTQYF. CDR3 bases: TGTGCCAGCAGCCGGAGGGCGGGGTCTAGCACAGATACGCAGTATTTT.

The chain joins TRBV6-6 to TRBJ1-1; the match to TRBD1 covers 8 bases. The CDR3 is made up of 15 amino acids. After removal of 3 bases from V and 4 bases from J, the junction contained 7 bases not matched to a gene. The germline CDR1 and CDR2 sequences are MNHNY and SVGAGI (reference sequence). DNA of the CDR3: TGTGCCAGCAGTTATACGGACAGGGCCTCCACTGAAGCTTTCTTT. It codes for CASSYTDRASTEAFF.

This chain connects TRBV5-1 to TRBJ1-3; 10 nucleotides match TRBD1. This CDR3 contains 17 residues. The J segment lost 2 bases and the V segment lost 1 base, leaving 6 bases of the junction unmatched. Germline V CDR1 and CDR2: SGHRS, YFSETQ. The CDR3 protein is CASSLPTGGKAGNTIYF. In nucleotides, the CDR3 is TGCGCCAGCAGCTTGCCGACAGGGGGCAAGGCTGGAAACACCATATATTTT. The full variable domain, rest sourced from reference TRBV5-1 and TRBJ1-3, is KAGVTQTPRYLIKTRGQQVTLSCSPISGHRSVSWYQQTPGQGLQFLFEYFSETQRNKGNFPGRFSGRQFSNSRSEMNVSTLELGDSALYLCASSLPTGGKAGNTIYFGEGSWLTVV.

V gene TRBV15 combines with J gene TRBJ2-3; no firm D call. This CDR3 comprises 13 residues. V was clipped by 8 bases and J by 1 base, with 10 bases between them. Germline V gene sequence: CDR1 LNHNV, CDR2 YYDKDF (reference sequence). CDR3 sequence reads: CATGHKGTDTQYF. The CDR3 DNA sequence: TGTGCCACCGGGCATAAAGGCACAGATACGCAGTATTTT.

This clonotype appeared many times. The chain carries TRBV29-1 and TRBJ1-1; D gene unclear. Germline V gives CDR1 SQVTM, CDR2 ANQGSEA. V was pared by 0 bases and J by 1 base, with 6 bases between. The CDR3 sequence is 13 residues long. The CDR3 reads CSVEDNTNTEAFF. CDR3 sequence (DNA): TGCAGCGTTGAAGATAATACGAACACTGAAGCTTTCTTT.

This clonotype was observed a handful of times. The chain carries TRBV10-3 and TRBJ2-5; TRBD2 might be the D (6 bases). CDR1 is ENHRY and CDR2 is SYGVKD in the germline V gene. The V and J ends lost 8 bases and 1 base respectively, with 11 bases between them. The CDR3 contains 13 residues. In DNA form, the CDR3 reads TGTGCCATCTCGGGAGCAGTCCAAGAGACCCAGTACTTC. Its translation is CAISGAVQETQYF.

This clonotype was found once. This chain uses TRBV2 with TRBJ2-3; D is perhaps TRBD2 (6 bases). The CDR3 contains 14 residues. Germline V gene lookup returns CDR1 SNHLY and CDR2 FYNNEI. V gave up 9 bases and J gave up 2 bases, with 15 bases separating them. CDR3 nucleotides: TGTGCCAGGGGACGGGACTCCTACACAGATACGCAGTATTTT. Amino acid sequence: CARGRDSYTDTQYF.

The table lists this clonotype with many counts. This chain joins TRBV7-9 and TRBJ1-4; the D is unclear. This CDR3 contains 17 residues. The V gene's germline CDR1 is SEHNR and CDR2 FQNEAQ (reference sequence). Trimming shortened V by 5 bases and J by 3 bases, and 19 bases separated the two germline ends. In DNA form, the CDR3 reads TGTGCCAGCAGCCCGCTTCCTTTCGGGTATGCTAATGAAAAACTGTTTTTT. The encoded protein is CASSPLPFGYANEKLFF.

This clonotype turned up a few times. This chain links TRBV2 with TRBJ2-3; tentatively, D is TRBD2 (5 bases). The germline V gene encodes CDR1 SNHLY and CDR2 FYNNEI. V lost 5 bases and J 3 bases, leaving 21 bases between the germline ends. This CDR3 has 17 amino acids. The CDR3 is CASSTTLWRTGTDTQYF. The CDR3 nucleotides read TGTGCCAGCAGTACAACTTTGTGGAGGACCGGGACAGATACGCAGTATTTT. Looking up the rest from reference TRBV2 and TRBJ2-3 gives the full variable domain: EPEVTQTPSHQVTQMGQEVILRCVPISNHLYFYWYRQILGQKVEFLVSFYNNEISEKSEIFDDQFSVERPDGSNFTLKIRSTKLEDSAMYFCASSTTLWRTGTDTQYFGPGTRLTVL.

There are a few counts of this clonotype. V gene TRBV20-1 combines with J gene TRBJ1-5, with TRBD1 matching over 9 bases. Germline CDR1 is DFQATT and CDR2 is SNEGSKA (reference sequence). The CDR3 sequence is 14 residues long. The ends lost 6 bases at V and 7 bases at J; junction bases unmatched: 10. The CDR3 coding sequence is TGCAGTGCCCACGGTAGGGGACAGGGCCAGCCCCAGCATTTT. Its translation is CSAHGRGQGQPQHF.

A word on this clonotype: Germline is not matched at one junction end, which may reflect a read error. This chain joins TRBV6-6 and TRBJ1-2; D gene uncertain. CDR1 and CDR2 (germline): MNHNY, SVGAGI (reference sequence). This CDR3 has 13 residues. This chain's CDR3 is CASSYAADFGYAF. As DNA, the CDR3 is TGTGCCAGCAGTTACGCGGCCGACTTTGGCTACGCCTTC.

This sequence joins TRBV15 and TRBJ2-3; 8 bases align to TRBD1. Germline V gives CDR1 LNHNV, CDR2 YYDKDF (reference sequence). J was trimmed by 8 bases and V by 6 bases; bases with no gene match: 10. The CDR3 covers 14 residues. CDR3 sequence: CATRVRGRGGTQYF. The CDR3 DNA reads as TGTGCCACCAGGGTCAGGGGGCGTGGAGGTACGCAGTATTTT.

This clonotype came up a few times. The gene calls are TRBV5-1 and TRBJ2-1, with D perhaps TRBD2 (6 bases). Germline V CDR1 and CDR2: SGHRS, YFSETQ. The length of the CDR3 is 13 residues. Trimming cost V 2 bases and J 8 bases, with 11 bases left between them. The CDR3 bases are TGCGCCAGCAGCTTCGGGGGTTTCGATGAGCAGTTCTTC. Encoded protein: CASSFGGFDEQFF.

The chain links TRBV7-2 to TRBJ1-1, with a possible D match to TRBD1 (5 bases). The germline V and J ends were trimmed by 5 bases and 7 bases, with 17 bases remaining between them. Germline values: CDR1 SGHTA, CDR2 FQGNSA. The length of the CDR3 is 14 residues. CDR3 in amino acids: CASSLPIPGIEAFF. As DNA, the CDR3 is TGTGCCAGCAGCCTCCCCATTCCAGGGATTGAAGCTTTCTTT.

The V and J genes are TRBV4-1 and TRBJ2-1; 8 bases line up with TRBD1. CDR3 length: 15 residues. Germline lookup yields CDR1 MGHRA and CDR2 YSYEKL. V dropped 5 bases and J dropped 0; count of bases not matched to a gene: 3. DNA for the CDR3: TGCGCCAGCAGCTGGACAGGGAGCTCCTACAATGAGCAGTTCTTC. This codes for CASSWTGSSYNEQFF.

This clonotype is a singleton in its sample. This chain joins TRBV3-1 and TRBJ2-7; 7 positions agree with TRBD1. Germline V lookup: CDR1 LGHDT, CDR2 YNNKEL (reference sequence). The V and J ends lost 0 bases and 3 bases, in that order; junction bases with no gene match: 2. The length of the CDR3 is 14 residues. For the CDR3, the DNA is TGTGCCAGCAGCCAAGACAACAGGGGCTACGAGCAGTACTTC. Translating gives CASSQDNRGYEQYF.